Each of the 27 T cell receptor beta chains below was sequenced from the same sample in a study of T-cell reconstitution after alpha-beta-depleted transplantation in children. Unique molecular identifiers were incorporated when the TCRbeta library was constructed. TCRdb reanalysed the PCR reads using MiXCR and keeps one entry per CDR3 protein. The sample carries some 240,000 distinct CDR3 sequences, around 8.9% recorded once. Specimen: PBMCs from the stem cell graft donor, collected from the stem cell graft. Source of these receptors: a human donor who donated a stem cell graft to a child with SCID.

This clonotype was recorded at least ten times. V usage is TRBV5-4 and J usage is TRBJ1-1, with 7 bases aligning to TRBD1. There are 15 residues in the CDR3. J gave up 3 bases and V 4 bases, and 9 bases lay outside the gene matches. Germline lookup yields CDR1 SGHNT and CDR2 YYREEE (reference sequence). The CDR3 loop reads CASSPLRGTHTEAFF. DNA for the CDR3: TGTGCCAGCAGCCCCCTCAGGGGGACCCACACTGAAGCTTTCTTT.

This clonotype has at least ten counts. CDR3 coding DNA: TGCGCCAGCAGCTTGTTAGCGCCGAGCTCCTACAATGAGCAGTTCTTC. This gives the protein CASSLLAPSSYNEQFF. The chain links TRBV5-1 to TRBJ2-1; D is perhaps TRBD2 (5 bases). The CDR3 sequence is 16 residues long. Germline CDR1 reads SGHRS; CDR2 reads YFSETQ. V lost 1 base and J lost 0, with 11 bases in between. The full variable domain, rest sourced from reference TRBV5-1 and TRBJ2-1, is KAGVTQTPRYLIKTRGQQVTLSCSPISGHRSVSWYQQTPGQGLQFLFEYFSETQRNKGNFPGRFSGRQFSNSRSEMNVSTLELGDSALYLCASSLLAPSSYNEQFFGPGTRLTVL.

With regard to this clonotype: This may arise from a read error, as a much more abundant clone is one base away. V and J are TRBV20-1 and TRBJ2-1; 11 positions agree with TRBD2. Germline CDR1 and CDR2: DFQATT and SNEGSKA (reference sequence). There are 17 residues in the CDR3. CDR3 residues: CCARAASGGPNYNEQFF. DNA of the CDR3: TGCTGTGCTAGGGCGGCTAGCGGGGGGCCTAACTACAATGAGCAGTTCTTC.

This clonotype came up many times. The V and J genes are TRBV5-1 and TRBJ2-1; no reliable D call. The CDR3 sequence is 13 residues long. Germline CDR1 SGHRS, CDR2 YFSETQ. The germline V and J ends were trimmed by 2 bases and 9 bases, with 12 bases remaining between them. CDR3 protein: CASSFGNRAEQFF. As DNA, the CDR3 is TGCGCCAGCAGCTTCGGCAATAGGGCTGAGCAGTTCTTC.

This clonotype has a count of ten or more. The genes are TRBV14 and TRBJ1-1, with D unclear. Trimming left V 0 bases short and J 7 bases short, with 18 bases between. Germline loops: CDR1 SGHDN, CDR2 FVKESK. The CDR3 length is 16 residues. The CDR3 reads CASSQEFGLKEGEAFF. CDR3 in DNA: TGTGCCAGCAGCCAAGAATTCGGACTTAAGGAGGGTGAAGCTTTCTTT.

This clonotype came up many times. This chain joins TRBV12-3 or TRBV12-4 and TRBJ1-5, with unresolved D. This CDR3 is 14 amino acids long. With 1 base removed from V and 7 bases from J, the gap between germline ends came to 11 bases. CDR3 bases: TGTGCCAGCAGTTTAGGGAGGACCAAACAGCCCCAGCATTTT. This sequence encodes CASSLGRTKQPQHF.

The chain carries TRBV19 and TRBJ2-1; 7 bases are a match to TRBD1. J gave up 7 bases and V 5 bases, and 2 bases lay outside the gene matches. Germline CDR1 is LNHDA and CDR2 is SQIVND (reference sequence). The CDR3 totals 12 residues. CDR3 in DNA: TGTGCCAGTAGTCACAGGGGAAATGAGCAGTTCTTC. It translates to CASSHRGNEQFF.

This clonotype was observed at least ten times. The CDR3 DNA follows: TGTGCCAGCAGCTTAGTCCCAGCGGGGGCCTACAATGAGCAGTTCTTC. It encodes CASSLVPAGAYNEQFF. The V call is TRBV11-1, the J call TRBJ2-1; 8 bases agree with TRBD2. Germline assignment: CDR1 SGHAT and CDR2 FQDESV (reference sequence). The ends lost 1 base at V and 2 bases at J; junction bases unmatched: 4. The CDR3 extends over 16 amino acids.

Many counts were recorded for this clonotype. V is TRBV5-1 and J is TRBJ2-7; TRBD1 might be the D (5 bases). V dropped 0 bases and J dropped 5 bases, with 12 bases sitting between them. CDR1 SGHRS and CDR2 YFSETQ come from the germline V gene. The CDR3 spans 14 residues. The CDR3 loop is CASSLALGQNEQYF. Here the CDR3 DNA reads TGCGCCAGCAGCTTGGCGCTAGGACAAAACGAGCAGTACTTC.

Ten or more counts support this clonotype. This chain links TRBV11-2 with TRBJ2-1; no clear D. Germline V gene sequence: CDR1 SGHAT, CDR2 FQNNGV. V was trimmed by 3 bases and J by 5 bases, leaving 8 bases between them. This CDR3 region has 13 residues. The DNA for the CDR3 is TGTGCCAGCAGCTTGGGCTTTAACAATGAGCAGTTCTTC. Amino acids: CASSLGFNNEQFF. Full variable domain (outside the CDR3, taken from reference TRBV11-2 and TRBJ2-1): EAGVAQSPRYKIIEKRQSVAFWCNPISGHATLYWYQQILGQGPKLLIQFQNNGVVDDSQLPKDRFSAERLKGVDSTLKIQPAKLEDSAVYLCASSLGFNNEQFFGPGTRLTVL.

The chain carries TRBV7-2 and TRBJ1-2, with a tentative D call TRBD1 (5 bases). V was shortened by 2 bases and J by 8 bases, with 18 bases between the two germline ends. This CDR3 region has 15 residues. CDR1 is SGHTA and CDR2 is FQGNSA in the germline V gene. The CDR3 coding sequence is TGTGCCAGCAGCTTACGGCGGGACCTGGCTGGGGGCTACACCTTC. Its protein is CASSLRRDLAGGYTF.

There are many counts of this clonotype. The V and J genes are TRBV7-6 and TRBJ2-7, with D unresolved. CDR1 is SGHVS, CDR2 FNYEAQ, per germline. This CDR3 has 15 residues. V was clipped by 3 bases and J by 0 bases, with 12 bases between them. The CDR3 spells CASSLGSLASYEQYF. The CDR3 region has the DNA TGTGCCAGCAGCTTGGGCAGTCTTGCCTCCTACGAGCAGTACTTC. The variable domain in full, completed from reference TRBV7-6 and TRBJ2-7, reads GAGVSQSPRYKVTKRGQDVALRCDPISGHVSLYWYRQALGQGPEFLTYFNYEAQQDKSGLPNDRFSAERPEGSISTLTIQRTEQRDSAMYRCASSLGSLASYEQYFGPGTRLTVT.

This clonotype was found many times. This chain uses TRBV6-5 with TRBJ1-6, with D perhaps TRBD1 (5 bases). The CDR3 runs 18 residues. Germline loops: CDR1 MNHEY, CDR2 SVGAGI. V lost 8 bases and J lost 1, with 21 bases in between. CDR3 nucleotide sequence: TGTGCCAGCGCCCAGTGGGGCGGTAGGTGGTCCTATAATTCACCCCTCCACTTT. Translated: CASAQWGGRWSYNSPLHF.

This clonotype was counted at least ten times. This rearrangement joins TRBV7-9 to TRBJ1-1; D is possibly TRBD1 (5 bases). CDR3 size: 15 residues. V was pared by 5 bases and J by 2 bases, with 15 bases between. CDR1 is SEHNR, CDR2 FQNEAQ, per germline (reference sequence). CDR3 coding DNA: TGTGCCAGCAGCGCCCCGACGAGGGGCAACACTGAAGCTTTCTTT. Encoded protein: CASSAPTRGNTEAFF.

This clonotype was picked up many times. J is TRBJ1-3 and V is TRBV3-1, with unresolved D. Trimming left V 4 bases short and J 7 bases short, with 17 bases between. This CDR3 has 15 residues. CDR1 LGHDT and CDR2 YNNKEL come from the germline V gene (reference sequence). The CDR3 DNA follows: TGTGCCAGCAGCCTCAGAGCCGTTCCTCATAACACCATATATTTT. Translation: CASSLRAVPHNTIYF. The variable domain in full, with the rest retrieved from reference TRBV3-1 and TRBJ1-3, is DTAVSQTPKYLVTQMGNDKSIKCEQNLGHDTMYWYKQDSKKFLKIMFSYNNKELIINETVPNRFSPKSPDKAHLNLHINSLELGDSAVYFCASSLRAVPHNTIYFGEGSWLTVV.

This clonotype was detected ten times or more. The rearrangement joins TRBV7-2 to TRBJ1-2; D is undetermined. The germline CDR1 and CDR2 sequences are SGHTA and FQGNSA. The length of the CDR3 is 12 residues. Trimming stripped 3 bases from V and 0 bases from J, with 2 bases between. The CDR3 region has the DNA TGTGCCAGCAGCTTGACTAACTATGGCTACACCTTC. Encoded protein: CASSLTNYGYTF.

This clonotype was counted once. A much more abundant neighbour one base away suggests this may be a read error. CDR3 sequence: CASSYHFRGVNEQFF. As DNA, the CDR3 is TGTGCCAGCAGCTATCACTTTAGAGGGGTCAATGAGCAGTTCTTC. The V and J genes are TRBV12-3 or TRBV12-4 and TRBJ2-1; D could derive from TRBD1 or TRBD2 (5 bases each). Trimming pared 6 bases from V and 6 bases from J, leaving 18 bases between. The CDR3 loop spans 15 amino acids.

This rearrangement joins TRBV7-6 to TRBJ2-3, with D perhaps being TRBD1 or TRBD2 (6 bases each). The CDR3 runs to 19 residues. Looked up from germline, CDR1 is SGHVS and CDR2 is FNYEAQ. Trimming pared 3 bases from V and 2 bases from J, leaving 24 bases between. The CDR3 region is CASSLVGGYSAGDTDTQYF. The CDR3 nucleotides are TGTGCCAGCAGCTTGGTGGGGGGATACTCTGCAGGGGACACAGATACGCAGTATTTT. Full variable domain (remainder filled in from reference TRBV7-6 and TRBJ2-3): GAGVSQSPRYKVTKRGQDVALRCDPISGHVSLYWYRQALGQGPEFLTYFNYEAQQDKSGLPNDRFSAERPEGSISTLTIQRTEQRDSAMYRCASSLVGGYSAGDTDTQYFGPGTRLTVL.

In this sample, this clonotype turned up many times. The chain carries TRBV6-1 and TRBJ1-6; TRBD1 matches 10 bases. The CDR3 is 14 residues long. CDR1 and CDR2 from the germline V gene are MNHNS and SASEGT. V lost 7 bases, J lost 10 bases, and 7 bases stayed unmatched. The CDR3 sequence is CASIGDRGLSPLHF. CDR3 DNA sequence: TGTGCCAGCATTGGGGACAGGGGTCTCTCACCCCTCCACTTT.

About this clonotype itself: This could be a read error, since a much larger clone is one nucleotide away. This chain connects TRBV7-7 to TRBJ2-5; D gene unclear. From germline, CDR1 is SSHAT and CDR2 FNYEAQ (reference sequence). This CDR3 has 13 amino acids. In DNA form, the CDR3 reads TGTGCCAGCAGCTTCCAATTCCAAGACACCCAGTACTTC. It codes for CASSFQFQDTQYF. The whole variable domain, remainder taken from reference TRBV7-7 and TRBJ2-5, is GAGVSQSPRYKVTKRGQDVTLRCDPISSHATLYWYQQALGQGPEFLTYFNYEAQPDKSGLPSDRFSAERPEGSISTLTIQRTEQRDSAMYRCASSFQFQDTQYFGPGTRLLVL.

In this sample, this clonotype turned up once. The V call is TRBV7-2, the J call TRBJ2-7; 8 bases fit TRBD1. This CDR3 contains 12 residues. With V trimmed by 4 bases and J by 10 bases, 6 bases remained unmatched. Germline assignment: CDR1 SGHTA and CDR2 FQGNSA. Here the CDR3 reads CASSSDRVEQYF. The CDR3 nucleotides are TGTGCCAGCAGCTCGGACAGGGTCGAACAGTACTTC.

At least ten counts were recorded for this clonotype. The rearrangement uses TRBV5-1 and TRBJ2-3, with D unresolved. The CDR3 spans 15 residues. V lost 0 bases, J lost 0 bases, and 8 bases lay in between. The germline V gene has CDR1 SGHRS and CDR2 YFSETQ. CDR3 DNA: TGCGCCAGCAGCTTGGTACCGACTAGCACAGATACGCAGTATTTT. This translates into CASSLVPTSTDTQYF. Full variable domain (rest looked up from reference TRBV5-1 and TRBJ2-3): KAGVTQTPRYLIKTRGQQVTLSCSPISGHRSVSWYQQTPGQGLQFLFEYFSETQRNKGNFPGRFSGRQFSNSRSEMNVSTLELGDSALYLCASSLVPTSTDTQYFGPGTRLTVL.

This clonotype was detected ten times or more. The rearrangement uses TRBV6-6 and TRBJ1-5, with a weak D call TRBD1 (5 bases). The CDR3 totals 13 residues. Trimming removed 8 bases at V and 6 bases at J, with 14 bases between. The V gene's germline CDR1 is MNHNY and CDR2 SVGAGI (reference sequence). The CDR3 nucleotides are TGTGCCAGCCTTCGGGGGGACGGTCAGCCCCAGCATTTT. It is translated as CASLRGDGQPQHF.

This clonotype showed up many times. The chain uses TRBV3-1 and TRBJ2-5; 10 nucleotides line up with TRBD2. Trimming cost V 4 bases and J 5 bases; bases outside gene matches: 4. From germline, CDR1 is LGHDT and CDR2 YNNKEL (reference sequence). CDR3 size: 14 residues. CDR3 amino acids: CASSLLAGDETQYF. In DNA form, the CDR3 reads TGTGCCAGCAGCCTCCTAGCGGGGGACGAGACCCAGTACTTC.

This clonotype was recorded at least ten times. The chain links TRBV20-1 to TRBJ1-5, with 7 bases that match TRBD1. The CDR3 contains 14 residues. CDR1 is DFQATT and CDR2 is SNEGSKA in the germline V gene (reference sequence). The V and J ends lost 6 bases and 4 bases, in that order; junction bases with no gene match: 9. The CDR3 protein is CSAPEQGGNQPQHF. CDR3 nucleotide sequence: TGCAGTGCCCCTGAGCAGGGGGGGAATCAGCCCCAGCATTTT.

The chain links TRBV5-5 to TRBJ2-7, with D maybe TRBD1 (6 bases). The V end lost 1 base, the J end lost 2 bases, and 10 bases lay between the germline ends. The CDR3 totals 14 residues. CDR1 is SGHKS, CDR2 YYEKEE, per germline (reference sequence). DNA for the CDR3: TGTGCCAGCAGCTTGACTAGGACAGCCTACGAGCAGTACTTC. It yields the protein CASSLTRTAYEQYF.

This clonotype was recorded many times. V usage is TRBV7-2 and J usage is TRBJ2-5; 11 nucleotides agree with TRBD1. Germline V gives CDR1 SGHTA, CDR2 FQGNSA. V lost 2 bases and J lost 5; bases outside the gene matches: 7. The CDR3 has 16 amino acids. The DNA for the CDR3 is TGTGCCAGCAGCTTATCAGGACAGGGGGCTTGGGAGACCCAGTACTTC. This translates into CASSLSGQGAWETQYF. Together with reference TRBV7-2 and TRBJ2-5, the CDR3 gives the full variable domain: GAGVSQSPSNKVTEKGKDVELRCDPISGHTALYWYRQSLGQGLEFLIYFQGNSAPDKSGLPSDRFSAERTGGSVSTLTIQRTQQEDSAVYLCASSLSGQGAWETQYFGPGTRLLVL.